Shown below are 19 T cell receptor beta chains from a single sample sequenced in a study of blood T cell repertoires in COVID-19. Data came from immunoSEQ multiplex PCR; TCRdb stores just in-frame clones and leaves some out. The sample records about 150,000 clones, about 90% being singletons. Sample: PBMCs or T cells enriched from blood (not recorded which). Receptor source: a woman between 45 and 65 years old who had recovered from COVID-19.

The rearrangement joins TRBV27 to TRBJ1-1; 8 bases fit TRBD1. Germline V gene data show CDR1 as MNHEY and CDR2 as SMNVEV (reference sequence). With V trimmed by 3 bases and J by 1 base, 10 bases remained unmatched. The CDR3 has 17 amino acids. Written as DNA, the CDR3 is TGTGCCAGCAGTTTCTGGGGCAGGGGGCGCTCGAACACTGAAGCTTTCTTT. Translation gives CASSFWGRGRSNTEAFF.

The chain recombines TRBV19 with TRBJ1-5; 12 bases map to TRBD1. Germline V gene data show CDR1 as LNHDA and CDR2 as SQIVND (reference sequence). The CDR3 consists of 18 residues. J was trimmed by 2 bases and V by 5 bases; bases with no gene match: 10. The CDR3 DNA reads TGTGCCAGTAGTGTCCGGGACAGGGGGCGAGCGGGCAATCAGCCCCAGCATTTT. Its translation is CASSVRDRGRAGNQPQHF.

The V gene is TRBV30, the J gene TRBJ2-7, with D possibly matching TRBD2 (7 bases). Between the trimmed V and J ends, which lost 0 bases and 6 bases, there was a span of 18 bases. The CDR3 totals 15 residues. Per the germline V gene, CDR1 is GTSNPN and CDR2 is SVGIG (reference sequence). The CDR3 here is CAWSVTGAGAGEQYF. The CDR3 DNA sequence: TGTGCCTGGAGTGTAACGGGCGCGGGGGCGGGCGAGCAGTACTTC.

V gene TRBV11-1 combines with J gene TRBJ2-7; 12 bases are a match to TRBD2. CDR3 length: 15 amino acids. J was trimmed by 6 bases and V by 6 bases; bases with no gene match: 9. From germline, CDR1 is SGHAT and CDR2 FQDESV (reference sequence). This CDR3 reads CASSRPTSGRSEQYF. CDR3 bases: TGTGCCAGCAGTCGGCCCACTAGCGGGAGGAGCGAGCAGTACTTC.

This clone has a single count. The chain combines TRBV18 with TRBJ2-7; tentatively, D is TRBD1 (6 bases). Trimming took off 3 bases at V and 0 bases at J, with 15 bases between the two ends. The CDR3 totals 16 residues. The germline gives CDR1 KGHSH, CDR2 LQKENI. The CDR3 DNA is TGTGCCAGCTCACCCACCGGGACACCGAGCTCCTACGAGCAGTACTTC. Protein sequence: CASSPTGTPSSYEQYF. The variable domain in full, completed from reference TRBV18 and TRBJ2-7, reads NAGVMQNPRHLVRRRGQEARLRCSPMKGHSHVYWYRQLPEEGLKFMVYLQKENIIDESGMPKERFSAEFPKEGPSILRIQQVVRGDSAAYFCASSPTGTPSSYEQYFGPGTRLTVT.

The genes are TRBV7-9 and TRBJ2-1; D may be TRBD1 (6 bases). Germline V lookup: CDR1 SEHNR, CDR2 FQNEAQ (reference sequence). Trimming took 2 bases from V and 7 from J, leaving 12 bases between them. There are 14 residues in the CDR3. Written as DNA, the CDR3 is TGTGCCAGCAGCTTAAATTGGGACAAGAATGAGCAGTTCTTC. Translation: CASSLNWDKNEQFF.

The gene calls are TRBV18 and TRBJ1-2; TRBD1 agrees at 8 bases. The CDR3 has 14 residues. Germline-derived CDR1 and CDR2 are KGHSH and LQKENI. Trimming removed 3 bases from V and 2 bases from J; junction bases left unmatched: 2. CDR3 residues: CASSPGQGNYGYTF. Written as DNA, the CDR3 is TGTGCCAGCTCACCCGGACAGGGAAACTATGGCTACACCTTC.

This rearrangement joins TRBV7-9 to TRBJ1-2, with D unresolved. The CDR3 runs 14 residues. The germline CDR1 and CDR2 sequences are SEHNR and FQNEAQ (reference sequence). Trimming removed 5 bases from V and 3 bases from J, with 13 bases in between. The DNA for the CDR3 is TGTGCCAGCAGCCCGAATACAGAGCACTATGGCTACACCTTC. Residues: CASSPNTEHYGYTF.

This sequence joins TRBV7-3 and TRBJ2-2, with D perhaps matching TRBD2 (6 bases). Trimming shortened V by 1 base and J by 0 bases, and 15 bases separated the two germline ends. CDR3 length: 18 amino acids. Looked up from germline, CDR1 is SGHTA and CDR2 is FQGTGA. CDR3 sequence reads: CASSLRVRGSPNTGELFF. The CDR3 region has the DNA TGTGCCAGCAGCTTAAGGGTACGGGGGAGCCCGAACACCGGGGAGCTGTTTTTT.

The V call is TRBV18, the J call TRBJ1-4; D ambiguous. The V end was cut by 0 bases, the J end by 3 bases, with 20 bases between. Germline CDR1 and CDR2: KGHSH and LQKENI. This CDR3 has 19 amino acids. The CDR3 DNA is TGTGCCAGCTCACCACCGGTTGGGCCTGGCAAGCGGGCTAATGAAAAACTGTTTTTT. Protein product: CASSPPVGPGKRANEKLFF.

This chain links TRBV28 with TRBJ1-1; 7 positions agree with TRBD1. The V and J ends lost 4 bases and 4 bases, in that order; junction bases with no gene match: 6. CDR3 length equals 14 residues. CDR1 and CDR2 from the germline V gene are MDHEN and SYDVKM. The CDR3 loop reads CASSSRGRVTEAFF. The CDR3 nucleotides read TGTGCCAGCAGTTCAAGGGGGCGGGTCACTGAAGCTTTCTTT. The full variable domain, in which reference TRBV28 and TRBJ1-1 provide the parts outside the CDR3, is DVKVTQSSRYLVKRTGEKVFLECVQDMDHENMFWYRQDPGLGLRLIYFSYDVKMKEKGDIPEGYSVSREKKERFSLILESASTNQTSMYLCASSSRGRVTEAFFGQGTRLTVV.

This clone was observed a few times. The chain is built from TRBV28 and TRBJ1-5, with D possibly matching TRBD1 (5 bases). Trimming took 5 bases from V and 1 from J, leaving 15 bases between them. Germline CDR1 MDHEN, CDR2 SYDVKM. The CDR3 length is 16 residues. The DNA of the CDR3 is TGTGCCAGCAGTCCCCCCCACGACAGAAGCAATCAGCCCCAGCATTTT. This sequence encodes CASSPPHDRSNQPQHF.

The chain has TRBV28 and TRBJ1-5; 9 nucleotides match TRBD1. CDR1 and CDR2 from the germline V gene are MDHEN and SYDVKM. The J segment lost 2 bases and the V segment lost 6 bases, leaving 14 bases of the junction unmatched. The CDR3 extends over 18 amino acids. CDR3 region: CASSSTGGFLMGNQPQHF. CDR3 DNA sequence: TGTGCCAGCAGCTCAACAGGGGGCTTCCTAATGGGCAATCAGCCCCAGCATTTT.

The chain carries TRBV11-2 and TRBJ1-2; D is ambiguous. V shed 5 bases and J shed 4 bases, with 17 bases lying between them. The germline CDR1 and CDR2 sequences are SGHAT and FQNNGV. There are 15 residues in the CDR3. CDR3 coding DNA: TGTGCCAGCAGCCCCAATCTCGGAGGGTTCTATGGCTACACCTTC. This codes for CASSPNLGGFYGYTF.

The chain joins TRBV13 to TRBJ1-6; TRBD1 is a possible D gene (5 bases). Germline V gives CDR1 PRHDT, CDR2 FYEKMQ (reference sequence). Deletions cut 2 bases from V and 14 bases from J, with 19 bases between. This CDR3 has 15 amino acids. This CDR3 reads CASSLWQGQKGALHF. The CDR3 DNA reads TGTGCCAGCAGCTTATGGCAGGGCCAAAAAGGAGCCCTCCACTTT.

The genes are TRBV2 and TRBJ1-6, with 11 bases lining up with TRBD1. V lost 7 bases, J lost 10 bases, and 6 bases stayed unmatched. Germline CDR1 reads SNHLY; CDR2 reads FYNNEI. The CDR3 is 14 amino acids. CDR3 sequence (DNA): TGTGCCAGCAAAGGACAGGGGGCAGACTCACCCCTCCACTTT. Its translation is CASKGQGADSPLHF.

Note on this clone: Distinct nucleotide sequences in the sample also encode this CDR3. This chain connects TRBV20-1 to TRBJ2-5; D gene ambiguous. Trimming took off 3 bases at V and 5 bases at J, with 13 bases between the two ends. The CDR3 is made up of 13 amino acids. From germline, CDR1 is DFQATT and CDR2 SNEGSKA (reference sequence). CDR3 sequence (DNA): TGCAGTGCTAGTTCGAGGAGTGGGGAGACCCAGTACTTC. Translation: CSASSRSGETQYF.

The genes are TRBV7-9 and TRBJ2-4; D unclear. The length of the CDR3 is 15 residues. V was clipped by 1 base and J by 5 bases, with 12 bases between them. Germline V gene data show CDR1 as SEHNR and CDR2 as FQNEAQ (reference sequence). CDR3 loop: CASSLVVTTENIQYF. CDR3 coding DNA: TGTGCCAGCAGCTTAGTGGTTACGACTGAAAACATTCAGTACTTC.

The CDR3 nucleotides read TGCGCCAGCAGCCAAGACAGAACGGGGGGAGGAGATACGCAGTATTTT. Translated, it gives CASSQDRTGGGDTQYF. This chain uses TRBV4-1 with TRBJ2-3; the match to TRBD2 covers 7 bases. This CDR3 region has 16 residues. The germline V gene encodes CDR1 MGHRA and CDR2 YSYEKL. Trimming took 0 bases from V and 5 from J; bases not matched to a gene: 8.